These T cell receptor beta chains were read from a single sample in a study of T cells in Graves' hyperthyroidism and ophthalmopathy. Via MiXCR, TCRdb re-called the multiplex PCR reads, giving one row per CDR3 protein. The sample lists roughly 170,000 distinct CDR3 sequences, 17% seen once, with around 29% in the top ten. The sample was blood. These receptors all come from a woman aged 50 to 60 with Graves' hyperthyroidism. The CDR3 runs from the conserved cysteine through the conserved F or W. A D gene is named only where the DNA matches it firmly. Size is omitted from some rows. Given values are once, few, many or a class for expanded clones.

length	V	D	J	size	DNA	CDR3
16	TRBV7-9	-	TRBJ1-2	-	TGTGCCAGCAGCTTAGTCGACGGGCAGGCCCTCTATGGCTACACCTTC	CASSLVDGQALYGYTF
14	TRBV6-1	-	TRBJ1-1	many	TGTGCCAGCAGTCTACACGCAGGAAACACTGAAGCTTTCTTT	CASSLHAGNTEAFF
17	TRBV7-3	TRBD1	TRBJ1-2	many	TGTGCCAGCAGCTTGATGCCCGGACAGGGGCGAGACTATGGCTACACCTTC	CASSLMPGQGRDYGYTF
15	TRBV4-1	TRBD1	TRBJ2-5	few	TGCGCCAGCACCGCTGATACAGGGGGGCAAGAGACCCAGTACTTC	CASTADTGGQETQYF
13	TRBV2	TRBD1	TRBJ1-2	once	TGTGCCAGCGTACCGGGACAGGGCTATGGCTACACCTTC	CASVPGQGYGYTF
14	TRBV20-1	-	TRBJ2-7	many	TGCAGTGCTAAGGCCTGGGACTTCTCCTACGAGCAGTACTTC	CSAKAWDFSYEQYF
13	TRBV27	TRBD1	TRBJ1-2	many	TGTGCCAGCTCCCAGGGGGAACGGTATGGCTACACCTTC	CASSQGERYGYTF
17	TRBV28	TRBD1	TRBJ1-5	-	TGTGCCAGCAGTGGGCTACAGGGGGATGGAAGCAATCAGCCCCAGCATTTT	CASSGLQGDGSNQPQHF
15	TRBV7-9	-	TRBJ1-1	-	TGTGCCAGCAGCCTCATACAGGGAACGAACACTGAAGCTTTCTTT	CASSLIQGTNTEAFF
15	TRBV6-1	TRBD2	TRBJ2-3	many	TGTGCCAGCAGTGTGATTAGCGGGAGTACAGATACGCAGTATTTT	CASSVISGSTDTQYF
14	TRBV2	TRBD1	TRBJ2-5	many	TGTGCCAGCGGGACGAGAGGGGGCTTCGAGACCCAGTACTTC	CASGTRGGFETQYF
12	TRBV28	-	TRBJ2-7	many	TGTGCCAGCAGTTTAAGGGGTGACGAGCAGTACTTC	CASSLRGDEQYF
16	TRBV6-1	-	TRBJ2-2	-	TGTGCCAGCAGTGAAGCGCGCTCTCTTGGGACCGGGGAGCTGTTTTTT	CASSEARSLGTGELFF
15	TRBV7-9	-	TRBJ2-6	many	TGTGCCAGCAGCCCAACACCCTCTGGGGCCAACGTCCTGACTTTC	CASSPTPSGANVLTF
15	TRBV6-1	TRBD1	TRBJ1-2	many	TGTGCCAGCAGTGAAGCCCAGGGGGCGGAGAATGGCTACACCTTC	CASSEAQGAENGYTF
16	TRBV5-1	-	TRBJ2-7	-	TGCGCCAGCAGTTATAATGGACTGCAGAGACCCGGCGAGCAGTACTTC	CASSYNGLQRPGEQYF
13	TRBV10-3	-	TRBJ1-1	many	TGTGCCACCGTGGGAGTGTCGGCCACTGAAGCTTTCTTT	CATVGVSATEAFF
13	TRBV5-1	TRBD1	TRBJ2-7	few	TGCGCCAGCAGCCCGGACAGGGGCCACGAGCAGTACTTC	CASSPDRGHEQYF
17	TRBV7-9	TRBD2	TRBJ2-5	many	TGTGCCAGCAGCTTAAGAAGTGGCGGGGGGGCCCAAGAGACCCAGTACTTC	CASSLRSGGGAQETQYF
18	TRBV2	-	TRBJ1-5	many	TGTGCCAGCAGAGGAGGCTTTCCAGGGGTTTTATCAAGCCAGCCCCAGCATTTT	CASRGGFPGVLSSQPQHF
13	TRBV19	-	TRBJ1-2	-	TGTGCCACTATCGGGGGACCGGACTATGGCTACACCTTC	CATIGGPDYGYTF
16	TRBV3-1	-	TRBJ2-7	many	TGTGCCAGCAGCCAATCCGCAAGGGAAAAATTCTACGAGCAGTACTTC	CASSQSAREKFYEQYF
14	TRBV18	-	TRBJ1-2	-	TGTGCCAACTCACCAACCGGGGGCAACTATGGCTACACCTTC	CANSPTGGNYGYTF
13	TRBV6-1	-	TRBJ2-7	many	TGTGCCAGCAGTGGGTCCCCGAAGTACGAGCAGTACTTC	CASSGSPKYEQYF
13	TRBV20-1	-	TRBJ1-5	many	TGCAGTGCGCAACCTGGGAGCAATCAGCCCCAGCATTTT	CSAQPGSNQPQHF
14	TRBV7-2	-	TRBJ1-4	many	TGTGCCAGCAGCCTAGGGAGGTCTAATGAAAAACTGTTTTTT	CASSLGRSNEKLFF